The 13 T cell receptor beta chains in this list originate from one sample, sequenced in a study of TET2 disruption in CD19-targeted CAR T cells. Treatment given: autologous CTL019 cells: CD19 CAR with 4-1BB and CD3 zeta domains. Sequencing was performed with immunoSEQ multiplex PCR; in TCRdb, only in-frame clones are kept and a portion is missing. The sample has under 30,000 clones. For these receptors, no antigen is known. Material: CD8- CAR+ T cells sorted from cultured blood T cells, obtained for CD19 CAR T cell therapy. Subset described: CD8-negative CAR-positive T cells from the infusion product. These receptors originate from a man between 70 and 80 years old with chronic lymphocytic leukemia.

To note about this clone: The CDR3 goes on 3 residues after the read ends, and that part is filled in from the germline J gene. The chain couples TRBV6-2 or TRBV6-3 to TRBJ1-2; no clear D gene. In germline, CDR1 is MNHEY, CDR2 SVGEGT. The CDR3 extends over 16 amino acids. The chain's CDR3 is CASSFRATVSSYDYTF. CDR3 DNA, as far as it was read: TGTGCCAGCAGTTTCAGAGCGACGGTGAGCTCCTACGAC.

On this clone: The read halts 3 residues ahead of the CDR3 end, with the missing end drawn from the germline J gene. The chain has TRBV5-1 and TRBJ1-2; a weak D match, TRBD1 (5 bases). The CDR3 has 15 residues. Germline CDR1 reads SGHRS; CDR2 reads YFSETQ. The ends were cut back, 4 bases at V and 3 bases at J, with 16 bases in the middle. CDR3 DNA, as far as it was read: TGCGCCAGCAGCCAGGGCGTCCAATGGGACTATGGC. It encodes CASSQGVQWDYG. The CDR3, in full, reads CASSQGVQWDYGYTF.

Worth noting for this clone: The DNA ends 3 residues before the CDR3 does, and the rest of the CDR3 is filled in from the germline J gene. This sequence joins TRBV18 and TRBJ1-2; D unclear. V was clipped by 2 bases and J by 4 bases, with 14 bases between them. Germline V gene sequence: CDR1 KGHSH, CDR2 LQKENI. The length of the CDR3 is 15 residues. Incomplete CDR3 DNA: TGTGCCAGCTCACCAGCAGCCTCGGCGGTCTATGGC. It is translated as CASSPAASAVYG. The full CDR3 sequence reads CASSPAASAVYGYTF.

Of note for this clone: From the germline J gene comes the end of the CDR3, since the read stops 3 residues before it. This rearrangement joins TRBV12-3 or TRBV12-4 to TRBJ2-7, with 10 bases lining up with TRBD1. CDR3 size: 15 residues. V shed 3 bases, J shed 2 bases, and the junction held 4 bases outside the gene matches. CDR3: CASSLAGTGAYEQYF. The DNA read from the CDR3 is TGTGCCAGCAGTTTGGCCGGGACAGGGGCCTACGAG.

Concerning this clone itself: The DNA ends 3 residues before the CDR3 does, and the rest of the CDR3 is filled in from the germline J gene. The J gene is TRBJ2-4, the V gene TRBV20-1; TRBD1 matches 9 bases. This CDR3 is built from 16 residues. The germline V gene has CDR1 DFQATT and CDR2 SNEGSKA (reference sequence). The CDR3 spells CSASATGTGFGQPQYF. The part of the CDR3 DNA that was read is TGCAGTGCCTCCGCCACCGGGACAGGGTTCGGTCAGCCT.

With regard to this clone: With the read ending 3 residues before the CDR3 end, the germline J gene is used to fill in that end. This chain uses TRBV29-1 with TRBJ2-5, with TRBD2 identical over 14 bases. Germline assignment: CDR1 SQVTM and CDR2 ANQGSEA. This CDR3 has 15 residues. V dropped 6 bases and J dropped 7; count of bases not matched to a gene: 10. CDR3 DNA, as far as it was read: TGCAGCGTACCCGGGACTAGCGGGGGACAGGGGACC. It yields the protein CSVPGTSGGQGT. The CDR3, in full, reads CSVPGTSGGQGTQYF.

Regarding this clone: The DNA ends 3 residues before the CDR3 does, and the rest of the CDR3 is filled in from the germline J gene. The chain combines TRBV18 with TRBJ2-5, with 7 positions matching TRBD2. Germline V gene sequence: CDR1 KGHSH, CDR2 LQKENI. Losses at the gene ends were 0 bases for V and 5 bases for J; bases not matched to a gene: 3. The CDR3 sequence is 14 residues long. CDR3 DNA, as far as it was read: TGTGCCAGCTCACCACCGCGGGGGAGGGAGACC. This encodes CASSPPRGRET. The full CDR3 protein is CASSPPRGRETQYF.

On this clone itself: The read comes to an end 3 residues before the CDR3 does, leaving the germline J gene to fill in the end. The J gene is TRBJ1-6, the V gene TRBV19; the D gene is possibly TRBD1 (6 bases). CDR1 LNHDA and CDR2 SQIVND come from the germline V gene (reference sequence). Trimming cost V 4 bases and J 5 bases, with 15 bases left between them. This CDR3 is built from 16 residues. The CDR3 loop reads CASSRSWDINNSPLHF. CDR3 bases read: TGTGCCAGTAGTAGGTCCTGGGACATCAATAATTCACCC.

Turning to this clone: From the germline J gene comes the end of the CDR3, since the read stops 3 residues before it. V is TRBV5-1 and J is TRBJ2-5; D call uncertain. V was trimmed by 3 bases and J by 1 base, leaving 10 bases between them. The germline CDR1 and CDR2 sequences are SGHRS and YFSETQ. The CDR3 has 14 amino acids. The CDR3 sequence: CASSSTPTQETQYF. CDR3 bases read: TGCGCCAGCAGCTCTACTCCTACCCAAGAGACC.

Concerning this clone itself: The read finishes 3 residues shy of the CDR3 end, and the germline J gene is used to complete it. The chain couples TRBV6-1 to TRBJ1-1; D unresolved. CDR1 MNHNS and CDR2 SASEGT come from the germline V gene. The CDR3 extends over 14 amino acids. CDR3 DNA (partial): TGTGCCAGCAGTGAAGCTAGCGGAAAAAACATT. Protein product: CASSEASGKNI. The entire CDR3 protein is CASSEASGKNIAFF.

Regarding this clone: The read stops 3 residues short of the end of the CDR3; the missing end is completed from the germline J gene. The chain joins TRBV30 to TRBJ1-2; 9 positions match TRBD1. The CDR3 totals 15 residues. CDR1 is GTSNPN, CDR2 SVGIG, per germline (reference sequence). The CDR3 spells CAWSPGTGSYYDYTF. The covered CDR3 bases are TGTGCCTGGAGCCCTGGGACAGGGTCCTACTACGAC.

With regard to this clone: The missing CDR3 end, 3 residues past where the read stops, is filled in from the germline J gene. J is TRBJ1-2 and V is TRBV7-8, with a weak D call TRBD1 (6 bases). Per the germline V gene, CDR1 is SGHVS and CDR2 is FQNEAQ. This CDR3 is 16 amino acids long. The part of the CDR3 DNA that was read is TGTGCCAGCAGCTCCAGGGGAATACCTAGCACAGATACC. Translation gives CASSSRGIPSTDT. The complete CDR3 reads CASSSRGIPSTDTYTF.

The part of the CDR3 DNA that was read is TGTGCCAGCAGCTTAGGGGATGGGGACTATGGT. This gives the protein CASSLGDGDYG. Given in full, the CDR3 is CASSLGDGDYGQYF. The chain joins TRBV7-9 to TRBJ2-4, with TRBD2 matching over 7 bases. The read falls 3 residues short of the CDR3 end, and the missing part is taken from the germline J gene. Germline CDR1 reads SEHNR; CDR2 reads FQNEAQ (reference sequence). The CDR3 contains 14 residues.